This is a list of T cell receptor beta chains from one sample in a study of T cells after yellow fever vaccination. TCRdb re-derived calls from the 5' RACE reads in MiXCR, one entry per CDR3 protein. The data hold hundreds of thousands of distinct CDR3 sequences, with approximately 13% observed a single time. The starting material was PBMCs, obtained on the day of the yellow fever booster vaccination. The receptors were gathered from a young man who received the YFV17D yellow fever vaccine. Each CDR3 is given with its conserved first and last residue. A D gene is named only where the DNA matches it firmly. A clone size is listed for some rows: how often the clone was seen (once, few, many), or a class if it is expanded.

d_call clone_size j_call v_call cdr3_aa cdr3_nt
TRBD2 few TRBJ2-1 TRBV12-3/TRBV12-4 CASGNSGRAFNEQFF TGTGCCAGCGGAAATAGCGGGAGGGCCTTCAATGAGCAGTTCTTC
NA NA TRBJ2-3 TRBV10-1 CASSESTAPRDTQYF TGCGCCAGCAGTGAGTCGACGGCGCCACGGGATACGCAGTATTTT
NA NA TRBJ2-1 TRBV5-6 CASHWAGINEQFF TGTGCCAGCCATTGGGCTGGGATTAATGAGCAGTTCTTC
TRBD2 NA TRBJ2-1 TRBV4-3 CASSPRTRSSYNEQFF TGCGCCAGCAGCCCCCGGACTAGGAGCTCCTACAATGAGCAGTTCTTC
NA few TRBJ1-2 TRBV12-3/TRBV12-4 CASTPASGLGYTF TGTGCCAGCACCCCCGCGTCAGGCCTGGGCTACACCTTC
NA many TRBJ2-1 TRBV27 CASSLSGSYYNEQFF TGTGCCAGCAGTTTATCGGGCAGTTACTACAATGAGCAGTTCTTC
NA many TRBJ2-1 TRBV3-1 CASSQGGGEQFF TGTGCCAGCAGCCAAGGGGGAGGTGAGCAGTTCTTC
NA NA TRBJ2-7 TRBV7-9 CASSFRDPLDEQYF TGTGCCAGCAGCTTCCGGGACCCGCTCGACGAGCAGTACTTC
NA few TRBJ2-1 TRBV7-2 CASTPGVLDRQFF TGTGCCAGCACCCCAGGGGTGCTGGACAGACAGTTCTTC
NA NA TRBJ2-1 TRBV27 CASSLSSGSEQFF TGTGCCAGCAGTTTATCTTCGGGATCGGAGCAGTTCTTC
TRBD2 NA TRBJ2-5 TRBV14 CASSPSGAVRETQYF TGTGCCAGCAGCCCTAGCGGGGCCGTCCGAGAGACCCAGTACTTC
NA NA TRBJ1-5 TRBV20-1 CSANPGSDQPQHF TGCAGTGCGAACCCAGGGTCGGATCAGCCCCAGCATTTT
NA NA TRBJ1-4 TRBV5-1 CASSFGQIVANEKLFF TGCGCCAGCAGCTTTGGACAGATAGTAGCTAATGAAAAACTGTTTTTT
NA few TRBJ1-5 TRBV5-5 CASSTVSNQPQHF TGTGCCAGCAGCACCGTTAGCAATCAGCCCCAGCATTTT
NA many TRBJ1-1 TRBV19 CASSISWGAAFF TGTGCCAGTAGTATATCGTGGGGGGCAGCTTTCTTT
TRBD2 NA TRBJ2-3 TRBV14 CASSQASGSTKFTDTQYF TGTGCCAGCAGCCAAGCCAGCGGGAGTACCAAATTCACAGATACGCAGTATTTT
NA few TRBJ2-7 TRBV30 CACNVGFRGYEQYF TGTGCCTGTAACGTCGGGTTTCGGGGCTACGAGCAGTACTTC
NA NA TRBJ2-5 TRBV6-2/TRBV6-3 CASRKPRGTGETQYF TGTGCCAGCAGAAAACCCCGGGGGACTGGAGAGACCCAGTACTTC
TRBD2 few TRBJ2-7 TRBV30 CAWSAVAGTTYEQYF TGTGCCTGGAGTGCCGTAGCGGGGACCACCTACGAGCAGTACTTC
NA NA TRBJ1-5 TRBV25-1 CASSTTLAPQPQHF TGTGCCAGCAGTACGACATTGGCCCCTCAGCCCCAGCATTTT
NA NA TRBJ2-7 TRBV10-2 CASSEPPSSIYEQYF TGCGCCAGCAGTGAGCCTCCTTCTTCGATCTACGAGCAGTACTTC
NA once TRBJ2-1 TRBV30 CAWSPISRVMEQFF TGTGCCTGGAGCCCCATCTCTAGGGTTATGGAGCAGTTCTTC
NA NA TRBJ1-6 TRBV7-2 CASSLGRPGEPLHF TGTGCCAGCAGCTTAGGCAGGCCCGGGGAACCCCTCCACTTT
NA few TRBJ2-2 TRBV7-2 CASGGVGTGELFF TGTGCCAGCGGGGGTGTGGGGACCGGGGAGCTGTTTTTT
NA NA TRBJ2-2 TRBV6-1 CASRAYQVGTGELFF TGTGCCAGCAGGGCGTACCAAGTCGGCACCGGGGAGCTGTTTTTT
NA NA TRBJ1-4 TRBV6-1 CASSPTYPIEKLFF TGTGCCAGCAGCCCAACATACCCAATTGAAAAACTGTTTTTT
TRBD2 NA TRBJ2-1 TRBV7-6 CASSYDIAGSSYNEQFF TGTGCCAGCAGCTATGACATAGCGGGTAGCTCCTACAATGAGCAGTTCTTC
NA NA TRBJ1-5 TRBV20-1 CMNQPQHF TGCATGAATCAGCCCCAGCATTTT
NA few TRBJ1-2 TRBV14 CASSLSGTTYGYTF TGTGCCAGCAGCTTATCCGGGACAACATATGGCTACACCTTC
NA NA TRBJ2-3 TRBV19 CASKHQGPSTDTQYF TGTGCCAGTAAACACCAGGGACCTAGCACAGATACGCAGTATTTT
TRBD1 NA TRBJ2-7 TRBV10-3 CAIRSGDSSYEQYF TGTGCCATCCGATCCGGGGACAGCTCCTACGAGCAGTACTTC
NA NA TRBJ1-1 TRBV5-1 CASSTIVNTEAFF TGCGCCAGCAGCACTATAGTGAACACTGAAGCTTTCTTT
NA few TRBJ2-7 TRBV7-2 CASSQGGDTTYEQYF TGTGCCAGCAGCCAAGGGGGAGACACGACCTACGAGCAGTACTTC
NA few TRBJ2-3 TRBV20-1 CSASPGADTQYF TGCAGTGCTAGCCCTGGGGCAGATACGCAGTATTTT
NA NA TRBJ1-4 TRBV5-4 CASSLGRGEKLFF TGTGCCAGCAGCTTGGGACGCGGTGAAAAACTGTTTTTT
NA NA TRBJ1-2 TRBV12-5 CASGSDFYGYTF TGTGCTAGTGGTTCCGATTTCTATGGCTACACCTTC
NA NA TRBJ2-3 TRBV9 CASSVAQGLTDTQYF TGTGCCAGCAGCGTTGCACAGGGACTCACAGATACGCAGTATTTT
TRBD2 NA TRBJ2-1 TRBV12-3/TRBV12-4 CASSSTSGRNEQFF TGTGCCAGCAGTTCGACTAGCGGGAGGAATGAGCAGTTCTTC
TRBD1 NA TRBJ2-7 TRBV20-1 CSAATGIGAYEQYF TGCAGTGCTGCGACAGGGATTGGGGCCTACGAGCAGTACTTC
NA NA TRBJ1-5 TRBV18 CASSPSSNLGGNQPQHF TGTGCCAGCTCACCCTCATCCAACCTAGGCGGGAATCAGCCCCAGCATTTT
NA many TRBJ2-4 TRBV20-1 CSASRENIQYF TGCAGTGCGAGTAGGGAGAACATTCAGTACTTC
NA many TRBJ2-7 TRBV5-6 CASSWTGSYEQYF TGTGCCAGCAGTTGGACGGGATCCTACGAGCAGTACTTC
NA NA TRBJ2-3 TRBV14 CASSQDPRDKDTQYF TGTGCCAGCAGCCAAGATCCCAGGGACAAAGATACGCAGTATTTT
TRBD1 many TRBJ1-1 TRBV20-1 CSARGRQGLAEAFF TGCAGTGCTAGAGGTAGACAGGGTCTCGCTGAAGCTTTCTTT
TRBD1 NA TRBJ2-7 TRBV12-3/TRBV12-4 CASSLTGDFGEQYF TGTGCCAGCAGTTTGACAGGGGATTTTGGGGAGCAGTACTTC
NA few TRBJ2-6 TRBV28 CASSSQGGGANVLTF TGTGCCAGCAGTTCTCAGGGGGGAGGGGCCAACGTCCTGACTTTC
NA NA TRBJ2-1 TRBV10-2 CASSEYRETNEQFF TGCGCCAGCAGTGAGTACAGGGAGACCAATGAGCAGTTCTTC
NA few TRBJ1-1 TRBV12-3/TRBV12-4 CASSLFPAMNTEAFF TGTGCCAGCAGTTTATTCCCAGCGATGAACACTGAAGCTTTCTTT
TRBD1 NA TRBJ2-1 TRBV5-8 CARSPGTAYNEQFF TGTGCCAGGAGCCCGGGGACAGCCTACAATGAGCAGTTCTTC
NA few TRBJ2-7 TRBV29-1 CSVAVQRGYEQYF TGCAGCGTCGCCGTCCAAAGGGGCTACGAGCAGTACTTC
NA few TRBJ2-1 TRBV20-1 CSARSPHNEQFF TGCAGTGCTAGATCGCCGCACAATGAGCAGTTCTTC